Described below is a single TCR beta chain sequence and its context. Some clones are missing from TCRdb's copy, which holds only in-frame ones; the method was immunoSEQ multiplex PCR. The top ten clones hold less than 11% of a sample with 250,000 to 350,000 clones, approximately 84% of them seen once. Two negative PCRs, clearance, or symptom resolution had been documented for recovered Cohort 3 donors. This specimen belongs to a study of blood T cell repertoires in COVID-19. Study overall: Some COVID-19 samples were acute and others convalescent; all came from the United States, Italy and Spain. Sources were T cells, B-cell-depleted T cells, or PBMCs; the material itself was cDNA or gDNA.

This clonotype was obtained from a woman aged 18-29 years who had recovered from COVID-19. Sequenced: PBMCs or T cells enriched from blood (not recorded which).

In nucleotides, the CDR3 is TGTGCCAGTAGTCGAACAGGGTGGGAAGCTGAAGCTTTCTTT. Its protein product is CASSRTGWEAEAFF. The genes are TRBV19 and TRBJ1-1; possible D gene TRBD1, 6 bases. The CDR3 covers 14 residues. V was clipped by 5 bases and J by 6 bases, with 16 bases between them. The germline V gene encodes CDR1 LNHDA and CDR2 SQIVND (reference sequence). The whole variable domain, remainder taken from reference TRBV19 and TRBJ1-1, is DGGITQSPKYLFRKEGQNVTLSCEQNLNHDAMYWYRQDPGQGLRLIYYSQIVNDFQKGDIAEGYSVSREKKESFPLTVTSAQKNPTAFYLCASSRTGWEAEAFFGQGTRLTVV.